The sample holds one count of the clone carrying this TCR beta chain. Its matching antigen is unknown. A read error is likely, as this CDR3 ends without the conserved phenylalanine or tryptophan. The CDR3 is 16 amino acids. Per the germline V gene, CDR1 is LGHNA and CDR2 is YNFKEQ. This record belongs to a study of tumor-infiltrating lymphocytes in primary liver carcinoma. Study as a whole: With diameters of roughly 4 to 10 cm, tumors were stage T1-T3 N0M0.

Study outcomes and limitations: Tumor region pairs showed greater overlap than either tumor-adjacent or tumor-blood pairs did.

A constant-region primer primed TCR beta cDNA synthesis from about 550 ng of total RNA. Slightly modified ARM-PCR with three nested multiplex PCR rounds yielded TCR beta libraries. Amplification in the first two PCR rounds was performed using TRBV1-TRBV30 forward primers and a C-beta reverse primer for about 10 cycles each. In TCRdb, the multiplex PCR reads were re-called with MiXCR into one record per CDR3 protein. This table holds roughly 80,000 distinct CDR3 sequences, about 75% found once. For each extraction, RNA and DNA were obtained together from 20-30 mg of unsorted bulk tissue. Sample: tumor-adjacent normal liver tissue. This clonotype was obtained from a man aged 40-49 years with primary liver carcinoma and hepatitis B virus infection. The rearrangement uses TRBV4-2 and TRBJ2-7; tentative D call: TRBD2 (6 bases). CDR3 DNA: TGTGCTAGCAGCCAAGCGGCTAGCGTGGTTTCCTACGAGCAGTACCTC. It yields the protein CASSQAASVVSYEQYL.